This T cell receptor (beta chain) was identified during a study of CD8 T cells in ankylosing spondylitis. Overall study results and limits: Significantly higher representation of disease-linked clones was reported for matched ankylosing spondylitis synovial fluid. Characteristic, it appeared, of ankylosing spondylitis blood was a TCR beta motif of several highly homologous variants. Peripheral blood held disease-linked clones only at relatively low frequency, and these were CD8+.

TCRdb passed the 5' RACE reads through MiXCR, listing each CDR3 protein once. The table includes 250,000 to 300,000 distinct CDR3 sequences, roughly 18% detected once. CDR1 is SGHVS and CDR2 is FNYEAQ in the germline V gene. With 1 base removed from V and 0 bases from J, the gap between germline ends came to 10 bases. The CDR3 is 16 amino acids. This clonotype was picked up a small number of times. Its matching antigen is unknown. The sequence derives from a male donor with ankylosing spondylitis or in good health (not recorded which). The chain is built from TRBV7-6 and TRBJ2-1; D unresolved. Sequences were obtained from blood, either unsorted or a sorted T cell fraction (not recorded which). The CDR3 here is CASSLEAISSYNEQFF. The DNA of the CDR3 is TGTGCCAGCAGCTTAGAGGCCATAAGCTCCTACAATGAGCAGTTCTTC.